Below, 9 T cell receptor beta chains from the same sample are listed, as sequenced in a study of chemoradiotherapy in HPV16-positive cancers. The assay was immunoSEQ multiplex PCR, and TCRdb's table has in-frame clones only and misses some. Of about 30,000 clones detected, 75% to 90% appear once; the ten largest clones hold roughly 5.5%. Specimen: blood, collected from a patient who underwent chemoradiotherapy. The source is a human donor with HPV-associated anogenital cancer.

This clone has more than one count but fewer than ten. The genes are TRBV14 and TRBJ1-6; no clear D gene. Trimming removed 4 bases from V and 10 bases from J, with 11 bases in between. The CDR3 consists of 13 residues. CDR1 SGHDN and CDR2 FVKESK come from the germline V gene. Written as DNA, the CDR3 is TGTGCCAGCAGCCCCCTACAGAGCTCACCCCTCCACTTT. It encodes CASSPLQSSPLHF.

This sequence joins TRBV27 and TRBJ1-1; D gene ambiguous. Trimming shortened V by 3 bases and J by 5 bases, and 13 bases separated the two germline ends. Germline values: CDR1 MNHEY, CDR2 SMNVEV (reference sequence). This CDR3 spans 14 amino acids. For the CDR3, the DNA is TGTGCCAGCAGTTTTCATGGGAGAGGGACTGAAGCTTTCTTT. This sequence encodes CASSFHGRGTEAFF.

CDR3 nucleotide sequence: TGTGCCAGCAGTTCTTCCTTAGCCGCTACCGGGGAGCTGTTTTTT. It encodes CASSSSLAATGELFF. The chain couples TRBV27 to TRBJ2-2; D gene unclear. The germline V and J ends were trimmed by 4 bases and 5 bases, with 14 bases remaining between them. The CDR3 is 15 amino acids. Germline V CDR1 and CDR2: MNHEY, SMNVEV (reference sequence).

The CDR3 DNA reads as TGTGCCAGTAGGGTCCTTCTGGGTGATAATTCACCCCTCCACTTT. Its translation is CASRVLLGDNSPLHF. The chain has TRBV19 and TRBJ1-6; D is undetermined. The length of the CDR3 is 15 residues. CDR1 is LNHDA, CDR2 SQIVND, per germline (reference sequence). The V and J ends lost 6 bases and 5 bases respectively, with 14 bases between them.

The chain couples TRBV19 to TRBJ1-1; D gene uncertain. The germline V gene has CDR1 LNHDA and CDR2 SQIVND (reference sequence). The CDR3 runs 13 residues. Deletions cut 3 bases from V and 4 bases from J, with 9 bases between. The CDR3 loop reads CASSINRGTEAFF. CDR3 sequence (DNA): TGTGCCAGTAGTATTAATCGGGGCACTGAAGCTTTCTTT.

This clone was picked up one time. V and J are TRBV9 and TRBJ2-5; possibly TRBD2 for D (7 bases). The germline V and J ends were trimmed by 0 bases and 5 bases, with 14 bases remaining between them. Germline assignment: CDR1 SGDLS and CDR2 YYNGEE. The CDR3 contains 15 residues. The CDR3 DNA is TGTGCCAGCAGCGTAGAGGGGGGGACGTGGGAGACCCAGTACTTC. It specifies CASSVEGGTWETQYF.

The gene calls are TRBV19 and TRBJ2-1; maybe TRBD1 (5 bases). This CDR3 comprises 16 residues. Germline CDR1 and CDR2: LNHDA and SQIVND (reference sequence). Trimming cost V 1 base and J 0 bases, with 10 bases left between them. As DNA, the CDR3 is TGTGCCAGTAGTATAGGACAAGGGGTCTCCTACAATGAGCAGTTCTTC. It codes for CASSIGQGVSYNEQFF. Combining the CDR3 with reference TRBV19 and TRBJ2-1 gives the whole variable domain DGGITQSPKYLFRKEGQNVTLSCEQNLNHDAMYWYRQDPGQGLRLIYYSQIVNDFQKGDIAEGYSVSREKKESFPLTVTSAQKNPTAFYLCASSIGQGVSYNEQFFGPGTRLTVL.

This chain's CDR3 is CATTRGTGTYEQYF. DNA for the CDR3: TGTGCCACCACGAGGGGGACAGGGACCTACGAGCAGTACTTC. V usage is TRBV6-1 and J usage is TRBJ2-7; 9 bases map to TRBD1. Germline assignment: CDR1 MNHNS and CDR2 SASEGT. This CDR3 contains 14 residues. J lost 2 bases, V lost 10 bases, and 9 bases had no gene match.

V gene TRBV27 combines with J gene TRBJ2-1; D might be TRBD1 (7 bases). The CDR3 consists of 16 residues. CDR1 is MNHEY and CDR2 is SMNVEV in the germline V gene (reference sequence). V dropped 2 bases and J dropped 4 bases, with 15 bases sitting between them. The CDR3 coding sequence is TGTGCCAGCAGTTTAATAGCACAGGGGAGGTACAATGAGCAGTTCTTC. Its translation is CASSLIAQGRYNEQFF.